A selection of T cell receptor beta chains follows, all from one sample in a study of identical twins. TCRdb called the 5' RACE reads again in MiXCR, with one record for every CDR3 protein. In the table there are 280,000 or so distinct CDR3 sequences, roughly 8.6% of which are singletons. A further study also used this sample, focusing on yellow fever vaccine responses in identical twins.

The sequencing sample was made of memory (CD45RO+) T cells sorted from blood. These receptors came from a woman between 18 and 29 years old in good health. CDR3s include the opening cysteine and the closing phenylalanine or tryptophan. A D gene is named only where the DNA matches it firmly. Clone sizes are given selectively: once, few, many, or a class where the clone is expanded.

j_gene,len,v_gene,abundance,d_gene,CDR3nt,CDR3aa
TRBJ2-1,17,TRBV9,many,NA,TGTGCCAGCAGCGTTCCGAGAGGTCAGGCGGGGTATGATGAGCAGTTCTTC,CASSVPRGQAGYDEQFF
TRBJ2-7,15,TRBV20-1,few,TRBD2,TGCAGTGCTGGATCTAGCGGGAGCTACCCCTACGAGCAGTACTTC,CSAGSSGSYPYEQYF
TRBJ2-1,15,TRBV9,NA,TRBD2,TGTGCCAGCAGCGTATATGGGGGGGCCTACAATGAGCAGTTCTTC,CASSVYGGAYNEQFF
TRBJ1-1,15,TRBV5-1,many,NA,TGCGCCAGCAGCTTGGTATGGAGACAGAACACTGAAGCTTTCTTT,CASSLVWRQNTEAFF
TRBJ1-5,14,TRBV6-1,many,NA,TGTGCCAGCAGTGAAGGGGGATACGATCAGCCCCAGCATTTT,CASSEGGYDQPQHF
TRBJ2-1,16,TRBV12-3/TRBV12-4,many,NA,TGTGCCAGCAGTGCCTGGGGTCTAGCCAACGTCAATGAGCAGTTCTTC,CASSAWGLANVNEQFF
TRBJ1-2,14,TRBV6-1,NA,NA,TGTGCCAGCAGTGGTTCGGGTCTTAGCTATGGCTACACCTTC,CASSGSGLSYGYTF
TRBJ2-1,15,TRBV15,many,NA,TGTGCCACCAGCATACCGGGGCCCTTCTACAATGAGCAGTTCTTC,CATSIPGPFYNEQFF
TRBJ2-2,15,TRBV12-3/TRBV12-4,many,NA,TGTGCCAGCAGTTTACGGACGCCGAACACCGGGGAGCTGTTTTTT,CASSLRTPNTGELFF
TRBJ1-2,12,TRBV19,NA,NA,TGTGCCAGCAGGAAGCAGACCTATGGCTACACCTTC,CASRKQTYGYTF
TRBJ2-7,12,TRBV10-1,many,NA,TGCGCCAGCAGTGGGACTGGGTACGAGCAGTACTTC,CASSGTGYEQYF
TRBJ2-3,16,TRBV10-3,few,NA,TGTGCCATCAGCGAGGGGGTAGCGCGCAGCACAGATACGCAGTATTTT,CAISEGVARSTDTQYF
TRBJ2-3,16,TRBV5-1,many,TRBD2,TGCGCCAGCAGCGGCATAGCGGGAGGGCGATTTGATACGCAGTATTTT,CASSGIAGGRFDTQYF
TRBJ1-5,13,TRBV12-3/TRBV12-4,many,NA,TGTGCCAGCAGATCCACATTGTTCCAGCCCCAGCATTTT,CASRSTLFQPQHF
TRBJ2-1,12,TRBV2,NA,NA,TGTGCCAGCAGCTATTCCCTTGACCGGCAGTTCTTC,CASSYSLDRQFF
TRBJ1-1,15,TRBV15,few,NA,TGTGCCACCAGCAGACGGACCTGGGAGAACACTGAAGCTTTCTTT,CATSRRTWENTEAFF
TRBJ2-4,15,TRBV7-9,many,NA,TGTGCCAGCAGCGCCAGCAGGGTATCCAAAAACATTCAGTACTTC,CASSASRVSKNIQYF
TRBJ1-4,15,TRBV12-3/TRBV12-4,NA,NA,TGTGCCAGCAGTTTATCAGGGACCAAAAATGAAAAACTGTTTTTT,CASSLSGTKNEKLFF
TRBJ2-1,15,TRBV20-1,many,TRBD2,TGCAGTGCCCACGACACTAGCGGGAGGGCCTTAACGCGGTTCTTC,CSAHDTSGRALTRFF
TRBJ1-1,16,TRBV6-2/TRBV6-3,NA,TRBD1,TGTGCCAGCAGACCCGACAGGGGCGGAAAGAACACTGAAGCTTTCTTT,CASRPDRGGKNTEAFF
TRBJ2-1,14,TRBV3-1,NA,TRBD2,TGTGCCAGCAGCCCTAGCGGGGGTAGGGATGAGCAGTTCTTC,CASSPSGGRDEQFF
TRBJ2-7,16,TRBV21-1,few,NA,TGTGCCAGCAGCAGGGATGGACAGGGCTCTTGCCACGAGCAGTACTTC,CASSRDGQGSCHEQYF
TRBJ2-1,12,TRBV29-1,many,NA,TGCAGCGTTGGACAGGCGCCCAATGAGCAGTTCTTC,CSVGQAPNEQFF
TRBJ1-5,17,TRBV6-1,few,NA,TGTGCCAGCAGTGAACCGGTTGCGGGCTATAGCAATCAGCCCCAGCATTTT,CASSEPVAGYSNQPQHF
TRBJ1-1,16,TRBV7-9,many,NA,TGTGCCAGCAGTCACCAATCGGCTGGGTTGAGCACTGAAGCTTTCTTT,CASSHQSAGLSTEAFF
TRBJ2-5,16,TRBV10-1,many,TRBD2,TGCGCCAGCAGTGATGCGGGGACTAGCAGGCAAGAGACCCAGTACTTC,CASSDAGTSRQETQYF
TRBJ1-2,12,TRBV16,NA,NA,TGTGCCAGCAGCCAATCATCCTATGGCTACACCTTC,CASSQSSYGYTF
TRBJ1-2,14,TRBV20-1,few,TRBD1,TGCAGTGCTAACCCAGGGGGCAACCTCGGTGGCTACACCTTC,CSANPGGNLGGYTF
TRBJ2-1,15,TRBV29-1,many,TRBD1,TGCAGCGCCTGGACAGGGTATAGCTCCTACAATGAGCAGTTCTTC,CSAWTGYSSYNEQFF
TRBJ2-7,14,TRBV6-1,many,NA,TGTGCCAGCAGGGAGGGTGTTGGTCCCTACGAGCAGTACTTC,CASREGVGPYEQYF